This paragraph covers one T cell receptor (beta chain) sequence. In the authors' methods: Cell counts per sample came from amplifying reference gene primers. The repertoire was sequenced with immunoSEQ multiplex PCR; TCRdb's copy has only in-frame clones and lacks some. Clonal size and the V and J genes are those of that table, whereas D and trimming came from the DNA. The sample shows roughly 200,000 clones, around 88% of them seen only once. The source of the sample is a study of blood T cell repertoires in COVID-19. Recruitment covered 25 or so US areas and drew participants whose ages spanned roughly 18 to 90 years. The source of this sequence is a man aged 35 to 55 with acute COVID-19. Sequenced: PBMCs or T cells enriched from blood (not recorded which).

Here the CDR3 DNA reads TGCGCCAGCAGTTCGACAGGGGGCCTTCTGGAGACCCAGTACTTC. This gives the protein CASSSTGGLLETQYF. The chain combines TRBV5-1 with TRBJ2-5, with TRBD1 matching over 10 bases. CDR3 length: 15 residues. Germline CDR1 reads SGHRS; CDR2 reads YFSETQ. With 5 bases clipped from V and 5 bases from J, the junction kept 9 bases outside the gene matches.